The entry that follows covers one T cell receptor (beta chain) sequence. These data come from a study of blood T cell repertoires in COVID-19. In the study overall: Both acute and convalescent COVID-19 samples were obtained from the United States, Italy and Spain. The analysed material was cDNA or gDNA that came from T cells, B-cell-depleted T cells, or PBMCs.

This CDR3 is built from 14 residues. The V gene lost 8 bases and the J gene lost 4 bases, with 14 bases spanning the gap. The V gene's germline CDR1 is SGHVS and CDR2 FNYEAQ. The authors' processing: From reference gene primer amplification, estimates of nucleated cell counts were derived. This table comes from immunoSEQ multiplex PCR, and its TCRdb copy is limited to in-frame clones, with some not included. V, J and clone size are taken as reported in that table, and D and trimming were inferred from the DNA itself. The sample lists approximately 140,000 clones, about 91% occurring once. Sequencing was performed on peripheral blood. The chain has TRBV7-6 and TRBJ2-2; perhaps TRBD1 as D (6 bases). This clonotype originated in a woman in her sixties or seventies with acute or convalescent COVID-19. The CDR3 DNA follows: TGTGCCAGCGGTAATATAGGGGGCACCGGGGAGCTGTTTTTT. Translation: CASGNIGGTGELFF.